This record looks at one T cell receptor beta chain sequence and its context. Its matching antigen is unknown. The data are from a study of siplizumab effects on memory and regulatory T cells. Study-level points and caveats: Of the proliferating CD4+ or CD8+ clones, roughly 75-96% lacked a naive or memory phenotype that could be assigned. Significantly reduced by siplizumab was the cumulative frequency of alloreactive sequences, namely those traceable to unstimulated CD4+ memory cells. The study found naive T cells seemingly more diverse than memory cells and seemingly major alloresponse contributors.

TCR templates numbering 95,000 to 100,000 were assayed per sample. The protocol was immunoSEQ multiplex PCR, while the TCRdb copy is restricted to in-frame clones and leaves out a portion. Altogether 87,000 or so clones are present, over 85% being singletons, with the ten largest covering 0.3%. The germline V gene has CDR1 MGHRA and CDR2 YSYEKL. Germline trimming cut 3 bases from V and 2 bases from J; bases unmatched to any gene: 6. The CDR3 is 16 amino acids. The gene calls are TRBV4-1 and TRBJ2-3, with 9 bases identical to TRBD1. The sequencing sample was made of non-Treg CD4+ T cells sorted from blood. The sequence was collected from a human donor in good health. The CDR3 protein is CASSQLQGAVTDTQYF. In DNA, the CDR3 is TGCGCCAGCAGCCAGTTACAGGGGGCTGTCACAGATACGCAGTATTTT.